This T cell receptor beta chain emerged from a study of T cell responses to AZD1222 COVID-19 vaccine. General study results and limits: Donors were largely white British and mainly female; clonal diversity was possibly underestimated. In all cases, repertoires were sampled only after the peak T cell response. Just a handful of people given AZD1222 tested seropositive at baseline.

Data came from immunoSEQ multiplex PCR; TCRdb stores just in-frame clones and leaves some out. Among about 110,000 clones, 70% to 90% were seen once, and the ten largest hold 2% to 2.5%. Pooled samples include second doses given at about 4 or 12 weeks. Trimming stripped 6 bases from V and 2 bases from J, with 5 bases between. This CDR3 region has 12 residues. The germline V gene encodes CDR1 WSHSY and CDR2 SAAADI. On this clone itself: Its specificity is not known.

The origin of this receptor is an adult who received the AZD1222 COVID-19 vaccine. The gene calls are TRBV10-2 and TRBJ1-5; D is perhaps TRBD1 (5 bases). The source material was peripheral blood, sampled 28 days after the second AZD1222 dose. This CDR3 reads CASRTGNQPQHF. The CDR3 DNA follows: TGCGCCAGCAGGACAGGCAATCAGCCCCAGCATTTT.